This TCR beta chain is from a study of blood T cell repertoires in COVID-19 (dated by TCRdb to the early 2020s). Turning to the overall study: The collaborator samples originated in the United States, Italy and Spain and spanned the acute and convalescent phases of COVID-19. The material from the prospective study consisted of cDNA or gDNA derived from T cells, B-cell-depleted T cells, or PBMCs. The dataset comprised deeply sampled blood TCRbeta repertoires from subjects exposed to, actively infected with, or recovered from COVID-19. The repertoires were released in a freely available public database meant as a resource for research on the immune response to SARS-CoV-2. Samples came from the ongoing ImmuneRACE study (first 160 participants) plus 1,254 subjects from 6 global collaborators. The sample metadata nearly always contained a de-identified subject ID, COVID-19 status, age in years and sex. Where available, HLA class I and class II types were obtained from metadata supplied by the sample provider rather than from assay-based typing. Findings and caveats that apply to the study as a whole: The amount of clinical and demographic metadata varied by source and participant and was provided uncurated.

Collaborating institutions collected whole blood in K2EDTA tubes following their own protocols. For TCRbeta analysis, collaborator samples were shipped as frozen whole blood, as isolated PBMCs, or as DNA extracted from either sample type. Turning to this clone: Its antigen remains undetermined. Base qualities were left out, and no much larger clone turns up one base away.

TCRbeta CDR3 regions were amplified from genomic DNA using the immunoSEQ Assay, a bias-controlled multiplex PCR. Concerning the study's data processing: The number of nucleated cells in each sample was estimated by amplification of reference gene primers within the assay. Sequence reads were collapsed and filtered to measure the absolute abundance of every unique TCRbeta CDR3 rearrangement. Productive Simpson clonality was computed per sample as the square root of Simpson's diversity index over productive rearrangements. The table comes from immuneACCESS by way of TCRdb, which keeps in-frame sequences with V and J called. Part of the clones is missing from these tables; in studies checked, under half for an unresolved V gene and the rest for unknown reasons. The V and J calls and clone size come from that table; D and trimming were worked out from the DNA. The table for this sample lists approximately 210,000 clones; around 83% of them were counted only once. The leading ten clones occupy roughly 2.9% of the sample.

The germline V gene provides CDR1 SGHTA and CDR2 FQGNSA. From the cysteine up to the phenylalanine, the CDR3 has a length of 13 residues. Only CDR3 DNA remains: 39 bases, in frame from the first base. V and J lose 1 base and 10 bases, and a span of 10 bases separates them. The sequence derives from a man aged 45 to 65 with active or convalescent COVID-19. The rearranged segments are TRBV7-2 and TRBJ1-4; the D gene is perhaps TRBD1, on 6 matching bases. Sequenced sample: peripheral blood. The CDR3 loop reads CASSLVRGGKLFF. In nucleotide form, the sequence is TGTGCCAGCAGCTTAGTGCGAGGGGGAAAACTGTTTTTT.